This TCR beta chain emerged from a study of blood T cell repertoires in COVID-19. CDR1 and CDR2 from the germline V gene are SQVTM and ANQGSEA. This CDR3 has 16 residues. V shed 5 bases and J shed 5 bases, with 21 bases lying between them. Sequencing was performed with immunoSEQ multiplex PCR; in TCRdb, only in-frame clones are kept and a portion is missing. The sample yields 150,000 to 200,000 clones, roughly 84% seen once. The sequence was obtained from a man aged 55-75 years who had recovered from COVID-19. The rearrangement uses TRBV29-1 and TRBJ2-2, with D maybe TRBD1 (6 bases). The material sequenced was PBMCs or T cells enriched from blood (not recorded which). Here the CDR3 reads CSVQKTGSSGTGELFF. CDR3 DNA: TGCAGCGTTCAAAAAACAGGGAGTTCAGGGACCGGGGAGCTGTTTTTT.